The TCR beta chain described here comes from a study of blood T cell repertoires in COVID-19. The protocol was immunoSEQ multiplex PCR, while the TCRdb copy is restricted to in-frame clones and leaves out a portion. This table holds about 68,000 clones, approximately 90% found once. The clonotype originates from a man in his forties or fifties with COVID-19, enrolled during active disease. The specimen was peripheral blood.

The CDR3 reads CASSGGTSGKHNEQFF. Here the CDR3 DNA reads TGTGCCAGCAGCGGAGGGACTAGCGGGAAACATAATGAGCAGTTCTTC. The rearrangement joins TRBV21-1 to TRBJ2-1; whether TRBD2, the table's D call, matches the DNA was not checked. TRBV21-1 is recorded as a pseudogene. There are 16 residues in the CDR3.